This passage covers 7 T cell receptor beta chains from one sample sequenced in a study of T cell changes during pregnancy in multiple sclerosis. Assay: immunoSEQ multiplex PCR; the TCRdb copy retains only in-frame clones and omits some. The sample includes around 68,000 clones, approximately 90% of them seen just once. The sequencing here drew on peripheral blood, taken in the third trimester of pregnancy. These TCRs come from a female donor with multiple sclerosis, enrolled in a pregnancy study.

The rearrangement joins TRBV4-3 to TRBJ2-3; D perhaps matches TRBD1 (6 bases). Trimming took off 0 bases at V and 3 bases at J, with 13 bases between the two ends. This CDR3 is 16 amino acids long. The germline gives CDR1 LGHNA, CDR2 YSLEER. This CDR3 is CASSQEIQGITDTQYF. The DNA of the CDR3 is TGCGCCAGCAGCCAAGAAATACAGGGAATAACAGATACGCAGTATTTT.

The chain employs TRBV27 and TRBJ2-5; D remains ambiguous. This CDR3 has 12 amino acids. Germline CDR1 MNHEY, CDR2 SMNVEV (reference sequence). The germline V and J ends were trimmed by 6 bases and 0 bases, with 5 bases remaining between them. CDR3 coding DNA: TGTGCCAGCAGCGTAGACCAAGAGACCCAGTACTTC. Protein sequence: CASSVDQETQYF.

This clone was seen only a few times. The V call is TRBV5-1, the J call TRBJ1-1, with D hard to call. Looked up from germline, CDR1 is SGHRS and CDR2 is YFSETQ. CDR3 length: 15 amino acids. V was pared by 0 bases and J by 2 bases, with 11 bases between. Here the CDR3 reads CASSLEPLGNTEAFF. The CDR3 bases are TGCGCCAGCAGCTTGGAACCCCTAGGAAACACTGAAGCTTTCTTT.

The CDR3 loop reads CASSPEQGDEQFF. The CDR3 bases are TGTGCCAGCAGTCCCGAACAGGGCGATGAGCAGTTCTTC. The chain carries TRBV6-4 and TRBJ2-1, with D tentatively TRBD1 (6 bases). V lost 5 bases, J lost 8 bases, and 13 bases lay in between. CDR3 size: 13 residues. Germline CDR1 and CDR2: MRHNA and SNTAGT.

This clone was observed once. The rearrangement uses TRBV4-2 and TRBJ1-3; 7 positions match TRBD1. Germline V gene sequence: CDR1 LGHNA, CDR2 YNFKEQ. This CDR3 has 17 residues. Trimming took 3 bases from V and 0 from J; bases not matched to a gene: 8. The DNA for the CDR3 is TGTGCCAGCAGCCACGCCTTTGGGACAGTCTCTGGAAACACCATATATTTT. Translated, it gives CASSHAFGTVSGNTIYF.

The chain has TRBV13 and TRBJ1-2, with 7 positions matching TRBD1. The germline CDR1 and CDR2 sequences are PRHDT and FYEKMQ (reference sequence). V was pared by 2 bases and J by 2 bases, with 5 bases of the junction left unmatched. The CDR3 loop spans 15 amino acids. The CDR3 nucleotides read TGTGCCAGCAGCTTATACAGGGGAAGGAACTATGGCTACACCTTC. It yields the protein CASSLYRGRNYGYTF.

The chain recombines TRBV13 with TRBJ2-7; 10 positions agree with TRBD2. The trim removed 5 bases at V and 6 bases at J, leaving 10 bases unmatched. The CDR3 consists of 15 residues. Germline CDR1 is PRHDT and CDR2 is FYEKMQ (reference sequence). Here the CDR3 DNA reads TGTGCCAGCAGCCCGGGACTAGCGCTCCCTCGCGAGCAGTACTTC. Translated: CASSPGLALPREQYF.